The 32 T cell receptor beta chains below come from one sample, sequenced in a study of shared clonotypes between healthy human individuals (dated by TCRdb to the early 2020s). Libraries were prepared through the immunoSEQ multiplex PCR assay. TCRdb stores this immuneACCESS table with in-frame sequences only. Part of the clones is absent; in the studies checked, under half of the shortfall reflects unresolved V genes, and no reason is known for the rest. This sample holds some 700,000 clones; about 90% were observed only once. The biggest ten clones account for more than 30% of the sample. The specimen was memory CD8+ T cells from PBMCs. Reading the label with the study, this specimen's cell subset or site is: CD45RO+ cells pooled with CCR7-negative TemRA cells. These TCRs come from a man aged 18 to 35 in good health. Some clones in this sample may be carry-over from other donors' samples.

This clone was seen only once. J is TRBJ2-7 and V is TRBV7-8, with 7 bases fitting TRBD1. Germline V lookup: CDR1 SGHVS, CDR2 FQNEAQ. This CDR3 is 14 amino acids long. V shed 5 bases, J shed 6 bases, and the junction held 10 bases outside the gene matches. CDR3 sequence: CASSPGQAGVEQYF. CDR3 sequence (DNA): TGTGCCAGCAGCCCCGGACAGGCAGGGGTCGAGCAGTACTTC.

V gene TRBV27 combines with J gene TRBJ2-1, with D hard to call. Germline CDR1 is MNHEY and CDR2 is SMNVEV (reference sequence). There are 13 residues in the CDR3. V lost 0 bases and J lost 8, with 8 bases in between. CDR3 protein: CASSLSPVDEQFF. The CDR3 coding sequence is TGTGCCAGCAGTTTATCCCCGGTCGATGAGCAGTTCTTC.

The CDR3 loop reads CASSLGYGRIREQYF. CDR3 nucleotides: TGTGCCAGCAGCTTAGGGTATGGGCGGATACGCGAGCAGTACTTC. The chain couples TRBV5-6 to TRBJ2-7; D remains ambiguous. V shed 2 bases and J shed 6 bases, with 18 bases lying between them. Germline V gene lookup returns CDR1 SGHDT and CDR2 YYEEEE. The CDR3 totals 15 residues. The full variable domain, rest sourced from reference TRBV5-6 and TRBJ2-7, is DAGVTQSPTHLIKTRGQQVTLRCSPKSGHDTVSWYQQALGQGPQFIFQYYEEEERQRGNFPDRFSGHQFPNYSSELNVNALLLGDSALYLCASSLGYGRIREQYFGPGTRLTVT.

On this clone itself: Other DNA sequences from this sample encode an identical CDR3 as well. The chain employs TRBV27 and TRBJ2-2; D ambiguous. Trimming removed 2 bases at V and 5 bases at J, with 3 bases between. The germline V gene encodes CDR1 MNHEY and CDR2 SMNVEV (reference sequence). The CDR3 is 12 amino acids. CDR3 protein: CASSLVTGELFF. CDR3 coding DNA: TGTGCCAGCAGTTTAGTAACCGGGGAGCTGTTTTTT.

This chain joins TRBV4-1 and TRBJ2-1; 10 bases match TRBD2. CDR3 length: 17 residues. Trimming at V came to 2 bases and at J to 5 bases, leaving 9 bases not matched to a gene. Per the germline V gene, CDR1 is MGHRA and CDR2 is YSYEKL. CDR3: CASSQLDGTSVDNEQFF. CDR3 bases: TGCGCCAGCAGCCAATTGGACGGGACTAGCGTCGACAATGAGCAGTTCTTC.

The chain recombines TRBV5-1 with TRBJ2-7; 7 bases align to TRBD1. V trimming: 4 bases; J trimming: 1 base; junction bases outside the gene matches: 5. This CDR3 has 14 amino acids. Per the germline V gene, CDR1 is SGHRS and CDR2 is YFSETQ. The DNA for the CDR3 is TGCGCCAGCAGCGCCGGGACAGTGTCCTACGAGCAGTACTTC. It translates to CASSAGTVSYEQYF.

Here the CDR3 reads CSVRYLESPEQYF. CDR3 coding DNA: TGCAGCGTTAGATACCTAGAAAGTCCCGAGCAGTACTTC. This chain joins TRBV29-1 and TRBJ2-7; D not certain. The V gene lost 5 bases and the J gene lost 6 bases, with 17 bases spanning the gap. The germline CDR1 and CDR2 sequences are SQVTM and ANQGSEA. The CDR3 loop spans 13 amino acids.

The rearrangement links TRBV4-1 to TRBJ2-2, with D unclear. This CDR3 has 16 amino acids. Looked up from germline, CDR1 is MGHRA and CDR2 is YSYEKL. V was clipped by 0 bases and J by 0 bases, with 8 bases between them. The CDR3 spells CASSQDLPANTGELFF. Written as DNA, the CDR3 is TGCGCCAGCAGCCAAGATCTACCTGCGAACACCGGGGAGCTGTTTTTT.

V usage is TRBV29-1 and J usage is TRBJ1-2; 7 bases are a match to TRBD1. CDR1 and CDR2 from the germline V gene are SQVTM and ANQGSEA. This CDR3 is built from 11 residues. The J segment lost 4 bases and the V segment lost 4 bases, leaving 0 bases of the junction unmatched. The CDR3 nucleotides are TGCAGCGTTGCAGGGGGCTATGGCTACACCTTC. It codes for CSVAGGYGYTF. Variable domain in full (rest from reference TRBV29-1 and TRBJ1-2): SAVISQKPSRDICQRGTSLTIQCQVDSQVTMMFWYRQQPGQSLTLIATANQGSEATYESGFVIDKFPISRPNLTFSTLTVSNMSPEDSSIYLCSVAGGYGYTFGSGTRLTVV.

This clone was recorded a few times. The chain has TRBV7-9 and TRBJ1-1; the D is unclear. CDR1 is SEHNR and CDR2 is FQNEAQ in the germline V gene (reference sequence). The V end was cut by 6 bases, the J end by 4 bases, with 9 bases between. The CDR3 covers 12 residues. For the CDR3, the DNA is TGTGCCAGCAGAGACGAGTTCACTGAAGCTTTCTTT. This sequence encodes CASRDEFTEAFF. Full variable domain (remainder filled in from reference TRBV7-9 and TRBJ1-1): DTGVSQNPRHKITKRGQNVTFRCDPISEHNRLYWYRQTLGQGPEFLTYFQNEAQLEKSRLLSDRFSAERPKGSFSTLEIQRTEQGDSAMYLCASRDEFTEAFFGQGTRLTVV.

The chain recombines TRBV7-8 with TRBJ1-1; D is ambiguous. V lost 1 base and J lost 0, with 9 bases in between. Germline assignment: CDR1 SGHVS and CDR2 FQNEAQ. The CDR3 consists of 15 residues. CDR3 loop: CASSLGGRMNTEAFF. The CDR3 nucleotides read TGTGCCAGCAGCTTAGGTGGCAGGATGAACACTGAAGCTTTCTTT.

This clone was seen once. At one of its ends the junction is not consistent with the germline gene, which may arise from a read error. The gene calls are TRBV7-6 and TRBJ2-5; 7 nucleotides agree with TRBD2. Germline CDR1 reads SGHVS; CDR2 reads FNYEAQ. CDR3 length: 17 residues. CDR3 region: CASSQKAPLAQQGTQYF. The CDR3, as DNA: TGTGCCAGCAGTCAAAAGGCCCCACTAGCGCAGCAAGGGACCCAGTACTTC. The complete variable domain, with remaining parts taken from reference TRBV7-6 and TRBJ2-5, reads GAGVSQSPRYKVTKRGQDVALRCDPISGHVSLYWYRQALGQGPEFLTYFNYEAQQDKSGLPNDRFSAERPEGSISTLTIQRTEQRDSAMYRCASSQKAPLAQQGTQYFGPGTRLLVL.

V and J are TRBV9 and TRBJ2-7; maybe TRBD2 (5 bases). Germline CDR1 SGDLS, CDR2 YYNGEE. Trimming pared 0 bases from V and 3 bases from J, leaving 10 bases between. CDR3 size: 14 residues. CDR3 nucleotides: TGTGCCAGCAGCGTAGGCGAGGGTCTCTACGAGCAGTACTTC. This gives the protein CASSVGEGLYEQYF.

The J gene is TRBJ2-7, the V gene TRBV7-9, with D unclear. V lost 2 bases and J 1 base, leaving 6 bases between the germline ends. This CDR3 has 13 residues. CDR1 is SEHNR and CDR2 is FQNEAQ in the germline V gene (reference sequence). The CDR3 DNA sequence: TGTGCCAGCAGCTTACTGGGATCCTACGAGCAGTACTTC. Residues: CASSLLGSYEQYF.

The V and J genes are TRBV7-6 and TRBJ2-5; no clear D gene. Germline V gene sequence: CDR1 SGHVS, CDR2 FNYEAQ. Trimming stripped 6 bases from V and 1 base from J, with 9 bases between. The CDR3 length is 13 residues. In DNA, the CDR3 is TGTGCCAGCAGTCAGGAGCGCCAAGAGACCCAGTACTTC. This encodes CASSQERQETQYF.

For the CDR3, the DNA is TGTGCCAGCAGCCAATCCATAGGGGGGAGAGCCGAGCAGTACTTC. Translation: CASSQSIGGRAEQYF. V and J are TRBV16 and TRBJ2-7; either TRBD1 or TRBD2 may supply D (6 bases each). Per the germline V gene, CDR1 is KGHSY and CDR2 is FQNENV. This CDR3 contains 15 residues. Trimming shortened V by 0 bases and J by 6 bases, and 15 bases separated the two germline ends. The variable domain in full, with the rest retrieved from reference TRBV16 and TRBJ2-7, is GEEVAQTPKHLVRGEGQKAKLYCAPIKGHSYVFWYQQVLKNEFKFLISFQNENVFDETGMPKERFSAKCLPNSPCSLEIQATKLEDSAVYFCASSQSIGGRAEQYFGPGTRLTVT.

The CDR3 DNA sequence: TGTGCCAGCAGCCGAGGAACAGGGGTTGGATCCTACAATGAGCAGTTCTTC. Translation gives CASSRGTGVGSYNEQFF. This chain joins TRBV7-9 and TRBJ2-1, with 7 positions matching TRBD1. The junction had 11 bases not matched to a gene; V was cut back by 5 bases and J by 1 base. The CDR3 sequence is 17 residues long. Germline V gene lookup returns CDR1 SEHNR and CDR2 FQNEAQ (reference sequence).

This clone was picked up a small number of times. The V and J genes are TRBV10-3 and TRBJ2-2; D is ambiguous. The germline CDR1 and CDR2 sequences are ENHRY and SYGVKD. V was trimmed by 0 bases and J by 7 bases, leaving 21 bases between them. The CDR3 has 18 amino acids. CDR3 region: CAISESIKSTDYYGELFF. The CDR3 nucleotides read TGTGCCATCAGTGAGTCGATCAAGTCCACCGATTACTACGGGGAGCTGTTTTTT.

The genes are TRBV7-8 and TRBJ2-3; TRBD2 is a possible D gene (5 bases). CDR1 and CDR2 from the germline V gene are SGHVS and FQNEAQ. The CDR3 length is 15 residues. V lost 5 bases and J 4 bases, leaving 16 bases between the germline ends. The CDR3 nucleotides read TGTGCCAGCAGCCGCGCCCCGGGGTTCCCAGATACGCAGTATTTT. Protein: CASSRAPGFPDTQYF.

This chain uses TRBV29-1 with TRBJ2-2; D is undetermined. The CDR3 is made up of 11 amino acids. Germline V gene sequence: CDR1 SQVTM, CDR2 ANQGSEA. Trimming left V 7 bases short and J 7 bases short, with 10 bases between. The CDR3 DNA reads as TGCAGCGCCCGGGTTGGCGGGGAGCTGTTTTTT. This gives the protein CSARVGGELFF.

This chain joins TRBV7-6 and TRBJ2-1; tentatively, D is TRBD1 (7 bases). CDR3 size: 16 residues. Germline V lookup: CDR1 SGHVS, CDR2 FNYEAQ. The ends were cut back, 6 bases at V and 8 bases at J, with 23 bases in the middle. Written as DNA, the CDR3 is TGTGCCAGCAGTCCGATCCCAGGGGGGCCAACGGATGAGCAGTTCTTC. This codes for CASSPIPGGPTDEQFF.

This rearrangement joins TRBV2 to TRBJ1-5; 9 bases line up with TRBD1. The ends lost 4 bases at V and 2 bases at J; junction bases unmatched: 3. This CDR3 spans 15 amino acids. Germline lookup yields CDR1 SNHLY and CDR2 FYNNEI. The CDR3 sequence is CASSVWTGGNQPQHF. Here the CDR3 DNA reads TGTGCCAGCAGTGTATGGACAGGGGGCAATCAGCCCCAGCATTTT.

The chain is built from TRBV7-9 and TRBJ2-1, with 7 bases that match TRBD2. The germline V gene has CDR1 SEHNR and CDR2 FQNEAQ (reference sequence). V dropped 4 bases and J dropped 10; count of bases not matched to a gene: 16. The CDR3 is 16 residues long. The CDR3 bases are TGTGCCAGCAGCTACCGCGAGGGCGGGAGCTTTGACGAGCAGTTCTTC. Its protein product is CASSYREGGSFDEQFF.

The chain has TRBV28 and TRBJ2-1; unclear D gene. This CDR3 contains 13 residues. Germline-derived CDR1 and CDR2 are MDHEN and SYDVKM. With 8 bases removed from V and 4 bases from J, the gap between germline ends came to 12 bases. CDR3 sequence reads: CASGLSSYNEQFF. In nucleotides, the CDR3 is TGTGCCAGCGGGCTATCGAGTTACAATGAGCAGTTCTTC.

The CDR3 reads CASSAPLRGNTEAFF. Written as DNA, the CDR3 is TGTGCCAGCAGTGCCCCCTTGAGGGGGAACACTGAAGCTTTCTTT. The chain is built from TRBV28 and TRBJ1-1; possibly TRBD1 for D (5 bases). CDR3 length equals 15 residues. The germline CDR1 and CDR2 sequences are MDHEN and SYDVKM. Trimming removed 5 bases at V and 1 base at J, with 14 bases between.

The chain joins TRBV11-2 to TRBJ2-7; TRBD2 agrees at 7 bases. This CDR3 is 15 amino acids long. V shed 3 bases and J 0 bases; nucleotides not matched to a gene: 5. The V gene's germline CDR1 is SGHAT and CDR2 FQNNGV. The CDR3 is CASSFGTTSSYEQYF. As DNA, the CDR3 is TGTGCCAGCAGCTTCGGGACTACGAGCTCCTACGAGCAGTACTTC.

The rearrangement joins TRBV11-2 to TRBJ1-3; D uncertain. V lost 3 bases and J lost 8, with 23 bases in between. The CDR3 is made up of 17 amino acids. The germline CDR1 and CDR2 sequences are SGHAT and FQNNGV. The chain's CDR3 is CASSFFGREGIEDTIYF. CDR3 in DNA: TGTGCCAGCAGCTTCTTCGGTCGCGAAGGTATTGAAGACACCATATATTTT. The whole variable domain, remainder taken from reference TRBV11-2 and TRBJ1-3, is EAGVAQSPRYKIIEKRQSVAFWCNPISGHATLYWYQQILGQGPKLLIQFQNNGVVDDSQLPKDRFSAERLKGVDSTLKIQPAKLEDSAVYLCASSFFGREGIEDTIYFGEGSWLTVV.

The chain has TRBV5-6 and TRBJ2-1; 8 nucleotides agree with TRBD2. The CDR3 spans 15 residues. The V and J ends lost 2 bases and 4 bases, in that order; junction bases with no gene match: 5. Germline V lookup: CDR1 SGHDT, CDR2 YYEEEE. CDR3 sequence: CASSFRAGAYNEQFF. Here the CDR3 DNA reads TGTGCCAGCAGCTTCCGAGCGGGAGCTTACAATGAGCAGTTCTTC.

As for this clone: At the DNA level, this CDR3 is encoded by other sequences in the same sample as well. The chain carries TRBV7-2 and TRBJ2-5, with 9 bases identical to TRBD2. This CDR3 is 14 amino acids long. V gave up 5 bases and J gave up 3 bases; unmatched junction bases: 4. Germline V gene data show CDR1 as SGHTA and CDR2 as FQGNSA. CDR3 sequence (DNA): TGTGCCAGCAGCCCGGGCGGGGGGGAAGAGACCCAGTACTTC. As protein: CASSPGGGEETQYF.

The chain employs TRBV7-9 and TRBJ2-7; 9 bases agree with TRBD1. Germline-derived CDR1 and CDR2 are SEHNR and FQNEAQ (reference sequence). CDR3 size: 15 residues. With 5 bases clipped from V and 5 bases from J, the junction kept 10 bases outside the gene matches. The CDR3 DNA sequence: TGTGCCAGCAGCCCCCGGGACAGGGAGGCCCACGAGCAGTACTTC. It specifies CASSPRDREAHEQYF.

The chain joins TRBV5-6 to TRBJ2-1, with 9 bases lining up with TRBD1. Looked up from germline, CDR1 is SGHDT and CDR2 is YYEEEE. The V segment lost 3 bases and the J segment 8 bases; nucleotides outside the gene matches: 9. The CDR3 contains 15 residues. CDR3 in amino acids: CASSSRDRAKDEQFF. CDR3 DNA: TGTGCCAGCAGCTCACGGGACAGGGCGAAGGATGAGCAGTTCTTC.

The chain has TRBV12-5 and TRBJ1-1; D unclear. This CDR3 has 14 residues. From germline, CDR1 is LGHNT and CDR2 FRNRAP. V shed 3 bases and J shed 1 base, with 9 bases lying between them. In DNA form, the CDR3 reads TGTGCTAGTGGTTTTCACGAGAGGAACACTGAAGCTTTCTTT. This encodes CASGFHERNTEAFF.